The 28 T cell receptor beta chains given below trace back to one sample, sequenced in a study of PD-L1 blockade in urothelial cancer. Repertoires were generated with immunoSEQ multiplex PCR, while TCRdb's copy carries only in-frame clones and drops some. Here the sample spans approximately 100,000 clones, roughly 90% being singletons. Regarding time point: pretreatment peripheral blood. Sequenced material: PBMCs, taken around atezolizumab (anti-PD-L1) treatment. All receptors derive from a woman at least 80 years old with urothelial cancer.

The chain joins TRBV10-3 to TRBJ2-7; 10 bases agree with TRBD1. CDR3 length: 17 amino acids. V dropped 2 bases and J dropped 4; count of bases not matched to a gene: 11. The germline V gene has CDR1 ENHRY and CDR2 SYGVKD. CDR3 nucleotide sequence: TGTGCCATCAGTGAGCCGGGCAAGACAGGGGGCATTTACGAGCAGTACTTC. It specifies CAISEPGKTGGIYEQYF.

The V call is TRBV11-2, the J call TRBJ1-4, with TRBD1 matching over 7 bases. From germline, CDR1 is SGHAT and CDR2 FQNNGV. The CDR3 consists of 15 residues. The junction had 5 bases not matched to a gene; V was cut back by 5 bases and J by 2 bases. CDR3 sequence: CASSRGQVTNEKLFF. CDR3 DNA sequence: TGTGCCAGCAGCCGCGGACAGGTCACTAATGAAAAACTGTTTTTT. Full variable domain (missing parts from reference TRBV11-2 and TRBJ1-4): EAGVAQSPRYKIIEKRQSVAFWCNPISGHATLYWYQQILGQGPKLLIQFQNNGVVDDSQLPKDRFSAERLKGVDSTLKIQPAKLEDSAVYLCASSRGQVTNEKLFFGSGTQLSVL.

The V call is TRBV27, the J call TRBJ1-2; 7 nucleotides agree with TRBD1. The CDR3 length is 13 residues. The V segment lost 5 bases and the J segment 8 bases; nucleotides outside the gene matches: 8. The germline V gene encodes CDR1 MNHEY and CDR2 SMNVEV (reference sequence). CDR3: CASSPRATGGYTF. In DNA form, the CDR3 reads TGTGCCAGCAGTCCCCGGGCGACAGGGGGCTACACCTTC.

The CDR3 coding sequence is TGCGCCAGCAGCTTGGAGGGACACTCATCCTACGAGCAGTACTTC. Protein: CASSLEGHSSYEQYF. The genes are TRBV5-1 and TRBJ2-7, with D possibly being TRBD1 (6 bases). The V gene's germline CDR1 is SGHRS and CDR2 YFSETQ. CDR3 length: 15 amino acids. Trimming shortened V by 0 bases and J by 1 base, and 11 bases separated the two germline ends.

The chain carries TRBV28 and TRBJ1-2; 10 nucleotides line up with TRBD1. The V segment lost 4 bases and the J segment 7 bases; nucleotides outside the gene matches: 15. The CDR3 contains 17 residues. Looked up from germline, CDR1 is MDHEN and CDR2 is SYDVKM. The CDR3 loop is CASSSPGQGMEKGGYTF. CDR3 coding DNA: TGTGCCAGCAGTTCTCCGGGACAGGGGATGGAGAAGGGTGGCTACACCTTC.

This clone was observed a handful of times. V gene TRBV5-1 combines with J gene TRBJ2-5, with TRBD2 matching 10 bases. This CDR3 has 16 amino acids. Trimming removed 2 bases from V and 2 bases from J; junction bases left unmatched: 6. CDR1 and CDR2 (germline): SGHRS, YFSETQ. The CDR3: CASSFSPSGSQETQYF. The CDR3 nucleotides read TGCGCCAGCAGCTTCTCCCCTAGCGGGAGTCAAGAGACCCAGTACTTC.

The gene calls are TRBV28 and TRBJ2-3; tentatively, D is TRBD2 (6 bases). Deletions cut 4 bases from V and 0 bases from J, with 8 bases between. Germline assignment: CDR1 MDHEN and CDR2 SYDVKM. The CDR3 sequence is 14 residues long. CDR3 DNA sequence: TGTGCCAGCAGTTCAGGGACTAGCACAGATACGCAGTATTTT. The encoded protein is CASSSGTSTDTQYF.

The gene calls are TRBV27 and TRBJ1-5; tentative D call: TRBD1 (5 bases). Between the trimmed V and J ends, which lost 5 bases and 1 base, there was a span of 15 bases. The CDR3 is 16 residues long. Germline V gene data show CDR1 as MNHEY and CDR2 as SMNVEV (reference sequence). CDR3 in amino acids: CASSPRTGGSNQPQHF. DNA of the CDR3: TGTGCCAGCAGTCCAAGGACCGGGGGGAGCAATCAGCCCCAGCATTTT.

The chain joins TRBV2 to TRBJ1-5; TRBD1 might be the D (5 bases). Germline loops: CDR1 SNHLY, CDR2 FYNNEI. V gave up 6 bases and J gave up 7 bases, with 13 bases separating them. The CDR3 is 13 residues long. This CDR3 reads CASSPGRDQPQHF. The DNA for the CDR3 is TGTGCCAGCAGCCCGGGGAGGGACCAGCCCCAGCATTTT. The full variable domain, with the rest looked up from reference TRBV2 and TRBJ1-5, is EPEVTQTPSHQVTQMGQEVILRCVPISNHLYFYWYRQILGQKVEFLVSFYNNEISEKSEIFDDQFSVERPDGSNFTLKIRSTKLEDSAMYFCASSPGRDQPQHFGDGTRLSIL.

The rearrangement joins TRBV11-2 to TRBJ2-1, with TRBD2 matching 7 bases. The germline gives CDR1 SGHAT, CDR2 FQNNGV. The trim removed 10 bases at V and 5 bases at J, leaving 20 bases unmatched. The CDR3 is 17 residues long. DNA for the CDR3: TGTGCCACACTACCGGGGATCGCGGGAGCTGAGGACAATGAGCAGTTCTTC. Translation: CATLPGIAGAEDNEQFF.

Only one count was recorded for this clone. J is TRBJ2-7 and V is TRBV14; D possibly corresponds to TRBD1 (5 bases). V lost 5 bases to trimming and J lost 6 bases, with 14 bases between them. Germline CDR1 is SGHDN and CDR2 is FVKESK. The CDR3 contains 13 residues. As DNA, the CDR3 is TGTGCCAGCAGCAGACAGATGGATGGCGAGCAGTACTTC. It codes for CASSRQMDGEQYF.

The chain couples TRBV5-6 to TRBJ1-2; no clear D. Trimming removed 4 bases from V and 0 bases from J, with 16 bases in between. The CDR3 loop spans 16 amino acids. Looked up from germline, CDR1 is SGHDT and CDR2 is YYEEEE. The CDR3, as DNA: TGTGCCAGCAGCCAACGATCGGGAGCAGCTAACTATGGCTACACCTTC. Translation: CASSQRSGAANYGYTF.

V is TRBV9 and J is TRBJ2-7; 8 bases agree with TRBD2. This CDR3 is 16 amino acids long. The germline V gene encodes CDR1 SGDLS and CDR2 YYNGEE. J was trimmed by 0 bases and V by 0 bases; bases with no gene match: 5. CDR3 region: CASSVGGLARSYEQYF. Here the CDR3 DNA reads TGTGCCAGCAGCGTAGGAGGACTAGCCCGCTCCTACGAGCAGTACTTC.

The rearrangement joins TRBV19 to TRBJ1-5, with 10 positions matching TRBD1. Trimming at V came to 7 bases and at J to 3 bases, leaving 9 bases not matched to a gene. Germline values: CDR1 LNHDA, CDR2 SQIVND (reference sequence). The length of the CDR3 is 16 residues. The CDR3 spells CASTLSGTGVNQPQHF. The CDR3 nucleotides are TGTGCCAGTACCCTCTCTGGGACAGGGGTCAATCAGCCCCAGCATTTT.

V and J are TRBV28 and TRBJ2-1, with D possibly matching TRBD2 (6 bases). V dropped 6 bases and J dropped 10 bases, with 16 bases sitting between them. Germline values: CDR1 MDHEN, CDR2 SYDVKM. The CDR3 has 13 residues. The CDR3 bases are TGTGCCAGCAGCTATAAGACTAGGTCGGAGCAGTTCTTC. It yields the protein CASSYKTRSEQFF.

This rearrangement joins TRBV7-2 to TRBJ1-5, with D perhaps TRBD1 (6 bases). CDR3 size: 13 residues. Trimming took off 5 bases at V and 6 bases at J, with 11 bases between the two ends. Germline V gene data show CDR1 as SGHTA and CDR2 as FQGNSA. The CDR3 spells CASSLRGGQPQHF. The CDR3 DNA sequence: TGTGCCAGCAGCCTCAGGGGCGGTCAGCCCCAGCATTTT. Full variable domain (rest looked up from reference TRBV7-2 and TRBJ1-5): GAGVSQSPSNKVTEKGKDVELRCDPISGHTALYWYRQSLGQGLEFLIYFQGNSAPDKSGLPSDRFSAERTGGSVSTLTIQRTQQEDSAVYLCASSLRGGQPQHFGDGTRLSIL.

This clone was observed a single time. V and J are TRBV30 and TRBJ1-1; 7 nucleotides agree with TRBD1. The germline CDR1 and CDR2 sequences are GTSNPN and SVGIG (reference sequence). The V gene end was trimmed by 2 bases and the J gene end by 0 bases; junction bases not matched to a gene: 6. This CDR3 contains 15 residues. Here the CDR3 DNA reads TGTGCCTGGAGTTTCACAGGGGTGGTGAACACTGAAGCTTTCTTT. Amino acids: CAWSFTGVVNTEAFF. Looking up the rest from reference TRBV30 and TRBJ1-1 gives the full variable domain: SQTIHQWPATLVQPVGSPLSLECTVEGTSNPNLYWYRQAAGRGLQLLFYSVGIGQISSEVPQNLSASRPQDRQFILSSKKLLLSDSGFYLCAWSFTGVVNTEAFFGQGTRLTVV.

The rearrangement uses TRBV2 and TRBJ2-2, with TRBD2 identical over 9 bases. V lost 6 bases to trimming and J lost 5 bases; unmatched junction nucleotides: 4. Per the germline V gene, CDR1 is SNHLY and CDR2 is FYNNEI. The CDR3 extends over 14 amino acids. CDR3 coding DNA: TGTGCCAGCAGCCCTAGCGGGACTACCGGGGAGCTGTTTTTT. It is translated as CASSPSGTTGELFF. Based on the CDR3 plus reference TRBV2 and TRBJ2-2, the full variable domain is EPEVTQTPSHQVTQMGQEVILRCVPISNHLYFYWYRQILGQKVEFLVSFYNNEISEKSEIFDDQFSVERPDGSNFTLKIRSTKLEDSAMYFCASSPSGTTGELFFGEGSRLTVL.

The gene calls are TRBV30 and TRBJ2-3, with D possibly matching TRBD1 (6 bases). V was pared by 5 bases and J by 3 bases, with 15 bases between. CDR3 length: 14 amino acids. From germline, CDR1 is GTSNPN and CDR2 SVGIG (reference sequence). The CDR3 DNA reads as TGTGCCTGGGGGGGACAATTTGGTACAGATACGCAGTATTTT. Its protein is CAWGGQFGTDTQYF.

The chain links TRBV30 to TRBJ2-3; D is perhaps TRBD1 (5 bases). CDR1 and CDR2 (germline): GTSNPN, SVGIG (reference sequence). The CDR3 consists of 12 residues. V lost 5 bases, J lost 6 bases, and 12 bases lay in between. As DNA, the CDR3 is TGTGCCTGGGGCCTTGGGGCGGATACGCAGTATTTT. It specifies CAWGLGADTQYF.

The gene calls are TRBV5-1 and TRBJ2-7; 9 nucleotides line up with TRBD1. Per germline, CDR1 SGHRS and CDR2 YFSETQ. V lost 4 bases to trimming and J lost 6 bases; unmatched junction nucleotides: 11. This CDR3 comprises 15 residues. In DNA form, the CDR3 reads TGCGCCAGCAGCCGCCCCGGGACAGGGTCTCTCGAGCAGTACTTC. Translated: CASSRPGTGSLEQYF.

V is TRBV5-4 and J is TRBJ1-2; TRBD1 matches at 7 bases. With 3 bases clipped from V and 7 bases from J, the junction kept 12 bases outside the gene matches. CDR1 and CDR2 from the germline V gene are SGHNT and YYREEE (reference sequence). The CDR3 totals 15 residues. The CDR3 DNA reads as TGTGCCAGCAGCTCATTTACCGGGACAGTTATTGGCTACACCTTC. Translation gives CASSSFTGTVIGYTF.

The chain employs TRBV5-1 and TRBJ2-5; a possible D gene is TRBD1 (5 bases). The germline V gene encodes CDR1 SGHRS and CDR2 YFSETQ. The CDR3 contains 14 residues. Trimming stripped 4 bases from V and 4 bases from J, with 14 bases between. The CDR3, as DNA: TGCGCCAGCAGCGCCCCGGACACCCTAGAGACCCAGTACTTC. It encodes CASSAPDTLETQYF.

The CDR3 DNA sequence: TGCGCCAGCAGTATGACAGGAGTGAACACTGAAGCTTTCTTT. It codes for CASSMTGVNTEAFF. The rearrangement uses TRBV5-1 and TRBJ1-1; D might be TRBD1 (6 bases). The CDR3 length is 14 residues. The V end was cut by 5 bases, the J end by 0 bases, with 11 bases between. Germline values: CDR1 SGHRS, CDR2 YFSETQ.

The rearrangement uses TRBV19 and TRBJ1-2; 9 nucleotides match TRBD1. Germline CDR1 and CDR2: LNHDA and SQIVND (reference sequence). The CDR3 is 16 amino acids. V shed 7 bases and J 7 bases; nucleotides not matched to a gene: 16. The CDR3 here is CASTPLQGAPAAGYTF. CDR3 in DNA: TGTGCCAGTACCCCATTACAGGGGGCGCCCGCGGCTGGCTACACCTTC.

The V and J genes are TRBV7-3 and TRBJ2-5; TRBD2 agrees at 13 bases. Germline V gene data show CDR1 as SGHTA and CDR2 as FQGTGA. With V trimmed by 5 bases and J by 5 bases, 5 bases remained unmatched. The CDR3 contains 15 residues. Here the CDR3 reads CASSPGLAGVETQYF. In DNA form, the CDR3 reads TGTGCCAGCAGCCCTGGACTAGCGGGAGTGGAGACCCAGTACTTC.

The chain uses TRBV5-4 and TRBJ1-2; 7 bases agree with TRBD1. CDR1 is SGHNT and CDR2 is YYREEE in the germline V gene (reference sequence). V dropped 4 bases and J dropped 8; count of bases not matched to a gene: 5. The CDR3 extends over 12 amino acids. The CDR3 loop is CASSVQGVGYTF. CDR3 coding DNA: TGTGCCAGCAGCGTTCAGGGGGTCGGCTACACCTTC.

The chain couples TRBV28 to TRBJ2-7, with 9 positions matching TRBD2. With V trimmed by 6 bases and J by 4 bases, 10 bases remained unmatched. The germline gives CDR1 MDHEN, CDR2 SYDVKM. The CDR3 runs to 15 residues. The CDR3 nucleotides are TGTGCCAGCAGCACGAGACTAGCGGCACAGTACGAGCAGTACTTC. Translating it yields CASSTRLAAQYEQYF. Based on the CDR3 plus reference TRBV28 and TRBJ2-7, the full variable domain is DVKVTQSSRYLVKRTGEKVFLECVQDMDHENMFWYRQDPGLGLRLIYFSYDVKMKEKGDIPEGYSVSREKKERFSLILESASTNQTSMYLCASSTRLAAQYEQYFGPGTRLTVT.